Listed below are T cell receptor beta chains from one sample, sequenced in a study of T cell changes during pregnancy in multiple sclerosis. The data were produced by immunoSEQ multiplex PCR, yet TCRdb's version contains in-frame clones alone and is incomplete. The table lists approximately 110,000 clones, approximately 90% of them singletons. The input for sequencing was peripheral blood, taken in the third trimester of pregnancy. Source of these receptors: a female donor with multiple sclerosis, enrolled in a pregnancy study. Each CDR3 is given with its conserved first and last residue. The D gene is left open where the match is weak. Not all rows give a size; the values are once, few, many and, for expanded clones, a class.

CDR3aa: CASSFGASVNEQYF; CDR3nt: TGCGCCAGCAGCTTTGGTGCTAGCGTCAACGAGCAGTACTTC; j_gene: TRBJ2-7; d_gene: -; abundance: -; len: 14; v_gene: TRBV5-1
CDR3aa: CASSPPGSFGGEQFF; CDR3nt: TGTGCCAGCAGTCCACCCGGGTCCTTTGGCGGTGAGCAGTTCTTC; j_gene: TRBJ2-1; d_gene: -; abundance: -; len: 15; v_gene: TRBV2
CDR3aa: CASSVADGGAGTGELFF; CDR3nt: TGTGCCAGCAGCGTTGCTGACGGGGGGGCAGGCACCGGGGAGCTGTTTTTT; j_gene: TRBJ2-2; d_gene: TRBD2; abundance: -; len: 17; v_gene: TRBV9
CDR3aa: CASSSHLPATVQYF; CDR3nt: TGTGCCAGCAGTTCTCATCTCCCCGCTACCGTACAGTACTTC; j_gene: TRBJ2-7; d_gene: -; abundance: -; len: 14; v_gene: TRBV6-6
CDR3aa: CASSPTTFSGEETQYF; CDR3nt: TGTGCCAGCAGCCCTACCACGTTTAGCGGGGAAGAGACCCAGTACTTC; j_gene: TRBJ2-5; d_gene: TRBD2; abundance: -; len: 16; v_gene: TRBV5-4
CDR3aa: CASSLTLQGDSQPQHF; CDR3nt: TGTGCCAGCAGCTTAACGTTGCAGGGGGACTCTCAGCCCCAGCATTTT; j_gene: TRBJ1-5; d_gene: TRBD1; abundance: once; len: 16; v_gene: TRBV7-3
CDR3aa: CAWRGGHLDGGYGYTF; CDR3nt: TGTGCCTGGAGGGGTGGACATCTCGACGGTGGGTATGGCTACACCTTC; j_gene: TRBJ1-2; d_gene: -; abundance: -; len: 16; v_gene: TRBV30
CDR3aa: CASTLGTGRGTGELFF; CDR3nt: TGCGCCAGCACCTTGGGGACAGGGCGAGGCACCGGGGAGCTGTTTTTT; j_gene: TRBJ2-2; d_gene: TRBD1; abundance: -; len: 16; v_gene: TRBV5-1
CDR3aa: CAARRGMNTEAFF; CDR3nt: TGTGCGGCCAGGCGGGGGATGAACACTGAAGCTTTCTTT; j_gene: TRBJ1-1; d_gene: -; abundance: few; len: 13; v_gene: TRBV6-5
CDR3aa: CASSLLAGDYNEQFF; CDR3nt: TGCGCCAGCAGTCTTCTAGCGGGAGACTACAATGAGCAGTTCTTC; j_gene: TRBJ2-1; d_gene: TRBD2; abundance: -; len: 15; v_gene: TRBV5-1
CDR3aa: CSASRDTQYF; CDR3nt: TGCAGTGCTAGTCGGGATACGCAGTATTTT; j_gene: TRBJ2-3; d_gene: -; abundance: -; len: 10; v_gene: TRBV20-1
CDR3aa: CASSPRQGISNQPQHF; CDR3nt: TGTGCCAGTAGTCCCAGACAGGGAATAAGCAATCAGCCCCAGCATTTT; j_gene: TRBJ1-5; d_gene: TRBD1; abundance: -; len: 16; v_gene: TRBV19
CDR3aa: CASHPQGLSAHYGYTF; CDR3nt: TGTGCCAGCCACCCACAGGGCCTCTCAGCCCATTATGGCTACACCTTC; j_gene: TRBJ1-2; d_gene: -; abundance: once; len: 16; v_gene: TRBV18
CDR3aa: CSAWDRGVGEQYF; CDR3nt: TGCAGCGCCTGGGACAGGGGGGTAGGGGAGCAGTACTTC; j_gene: TRBJ2-7; d_gene: TRBD1; abundance: -; len: 13; v_gene: TRBV29-1
CDR3aa: CASSPSRTGSAYEQYF; CDR3nt: TGTGCCAGCAGTCCTTCTCGGACAGGGAGCGCCTACGAGCAGTACTTC; j_gene: TRBJ2-7; d_gene: TRBD1; abundance: -; len: 16; v_gene: TRBV27
CDR3aa: CASSFGSGVQNGYTF; CDR3nt: TGTGCCAGCAGTTTTGGGTCGGGGGTTCAGAATGGCTACACCTTC; j_gene: TRBJ1-2; d_gene: -; abundance: -; len: 15; v_gene: TRBV27
CDR3aa: CASSRTDLTEQFF; CDR3nt: TGCGCCAGCAGTCGGACTGACTTGACTGAGCAGTTCTTC; j_gene: TRBJ2-1; d_gene: -; abundance: -; len: 13; v_gene: TRBV5-1
CDR3aa: CASSLIGQGGGTEAFF; CDR3nt: TGCGCCAGCAGCTTGATTGGACAGGGAGGAGGCACTGAAGCTTTCTTT; j_gene: TRBJ1-1; d_gene: TRBD1; abundance: -; len: 16; v_gene: TRBV5-1
CDR3aa: CASRTPNKGALNTEAFF; CDR3nt: TGTGCCAGTAGAACCCCGAACAAGGGGGCTTTGAACACTGAAGCTTTCTTT; j_gene: TRBJ1-1; d_gene: TRBD1; abundance: few; len: 17; v_gene: TRBV19
CDR3aa: CASSLWQGGAGTEAFF; CDR3nt: TGTGCCAGCAGTTTGTGGCAGGGGGGCGCGGGCACTGAAGCTTTCTTT; j_gene: TRBJ1-1; d_gene: TRBD1; abundance: -; len: 16; v_gene: TRBV28
CDR3aa: CASSLVQRGPYEQYF; CDR3nt: TGTGCCAGCAGTTTAGTACAGCGGGGCCCCTACGAGCAGTACTTC; j_gene: TRBJ2-7; d_gene: TRBD2; abundance: -; len: 15; v_gene: TRBV28
CDR3aa: CASRGTSGIYNEQFF; CDR3nt: TGTGCCAGCAGGGGGACTAGCGGAATTTACAATGAGCAGTTCTTC; j_gene: TRBJ2-1; d_gene: TRBD2; abundance: once; len: 15; v_gene: TRBV14
CDR3aa: CASSRTRNTGELFF; CDR3nt: TGTGCCAGCAGCCGGACACGGAACACCGGGGAGCTGTTTTTT; j_gene: TRBJ2-2; d_gene: -; abundance: -; len: 14; v_gene: TRBV11-3
CDR3aa: CASSVGVSGSSYNEQFF; CDR3nt: TGTGCCAGCAGCGTAGGGGTTAGCGGGAGTTCCTACAATGAGCAGTTCTTC; j_gene: TRBJ2-1; d_gene: TRBD2; abundance: -; len: 17; v_gene: TRBV9
CDR3aa: CASTHYWGRARGEQFF; CDR3nt: TGTGCCAGTACTCATTACTGGGGGAGGGCCCGTGGTGAGCAGTTCTTC; j_gene: TRBJ2-1; d_gene: TRBD2; abundance: -; len: 16; v_gene: TRBV19
CDR3aa: CASSLDVEHGYTF; CDR3nt: TGTGCCAGCAGCTTAGATGTGGAGCATGGCTACACCTTC; j_gene: TRBJ1-2; d_gene: -; abundance: -; len: 13; v_gene: TRBV11-1
CDR3aa: CASSYLGTATSTNEKLFF; CDR3nt: TGCGCCAGCAGCTACCTTGGGACAGCGACTTCAACTAATGAAAAACTGTTTTTT; j_gene: TRBJ1-4; d_gene: TRBD1; abundance: -; len: 18; v_gene: TRBV5-1
CDR3aa: CASSAQHRGGGYEQYF; CDR3nt: TGTGCCAGTAGCGCCCAACACAGGGGGGGAGGCTACGAGCAGTACTTC; j_gene: TRBJ2-7; d_gene: -; abundance: -; len: 16; v_gene: TRBV19
CDR3aa: CASSQGQPINTEAFF; CDR3nt: TGTGCCAGCAGCCAAGGACAGCCTATAAACACTGAAGCTTTCTTT; j_gene: TRBJ1-1; d_gene: -; abundance: -; len: 15; v_gene: TRBV14
CDR3aa: CASSLSRGWGQGGTEAFF; CDR3nt: TGCGCCAGCAGCTTGTCACGCGGTTGGGGACAGGGAGGCACTGAAGCTTTCTTT; j_gene: TRBJ1-1; d_gene: TRBD1; abundance: -; len: 18; v_gene: TRBV5-1
CDR3aa: CASSEAAGDGVGDTQYF; CDR3nt: TGTGCCAGCAGTGAAGCGGCAGGGGACGGTGTAGGAGATACGCAGTATTTT; j_gene: TRBJ2-3; d_gene: -; abundance: -; len: 17; v_gene: TRBV6-1
CDR3aa: CASRIRQGRTEAFF; CDR3nt: TGTGCCAGCAGGATCAGACAGGGAAGGACTGAAGCTTTCTTT; j_gene: TRBJ1-1; d_gene: TRBD1; abundance: -; len: 14; v_gene: TRBV7-2
CDR3aa: CASNPGNTGELFF; CDR3nt: TGTGCCAGCAATCCGGGGAACACCGGGGAGCTGTTTTTT; j_gene: TRBJ2-2; d_gene: -; abundance: -; len: 13; v_gene: TRBV2
CDR3aa: CAWSVLGGPYEQYF; CDR3nt: TGTGCCTGGAGTGTATTGGGGGGGCCCTACGAGCAGTACTTC; j_gene: TRBJ2-7; d_gene: -; abundance: -; len: 14; v_gene: TRBV30
CDR3aa: CSVGKGGTQYF; CDR3nt: TGCAGCGTTGGAAAGGGAGGTACGCAGTATTTT; j_gene: TRBJ2-3; d_gene: -; abundance: -; len: 11; v_gene: TRBV29-1
CDR3aa: CASSLLQGPNTEAFF; CDR3nt: TGCGCCAGCAGCTTGTTGCAGGGGCCGAACACTGAAGCTTTCTTT; j_gene: TRBJ1-1; d_gene: -; abundance: -; len: 15; v_gene: TRBV5-1
CDR3aa: CASSGGEARNQPQHF; CDR3nt: TGTGCCAGCAGTGGCGGGGAGGCGCGCAATCAGCCCCAGCATTTT; j_gene: TRBJ1-5; d_gene: -; abundance: -; len: 15; v_gene: TRBV2
CDR3aa: CASSPPRTATNTEAFF; CDR3nt: TGTGCCAGCTCACCCCCCCGGACAGCCACGAACACTGAAGCTTTCTTT; j_gene: TRBJ1-1; d_gene: -; abundance: -; len: 16; v_gene: TRBV18
CDR3aa: CASFRGGTEAAEAFF; CDR3nt: TGTGCCAGTTTCCGGGGGGGAACCGAAGCGGCTGAAGCTTTCTTT; j_gene: TRBJ1-1; d_gene: -; abundance: -; len: 15; v_gene: TRBV6-4
CDR3aa: CASSSMGGGRREAFF; CDR3nt: TGTGCCAGCAGCTCGATGGGAGGGGGTAGGAGAGAAGCTTTCTTT; j_gene: TRBJ1-1; d_gene: -; abundance: -; len: 15; v_gene: TRBV27
CDR3aa: CASGSSGNTIYF; CDR3nt: TGTGCCAGCGGCAGTTCTGGAAACACCATATATTTT; j_gene: TRBJ1-3; d_gene: -; abundance: -; len: 12; v_gene: TRBV6-1
CDR3aa: CATSSYLQPQHF; CDR3nt: TGTGCCACCAGCAGCTACCTCCAGCCCCAGCATTTT; j_gene: TRBJ1-5; d_gene: -; abundance: -; len: 12; v_gene: TRBV15
CDR3aa: CASSETGHRYIQYF; CDR3nt: TGCGCCAGCAGTGAGACCGGACATCGCTACATTCAGTACTTC; j_gene: TRBJ2-4; d_gene: -; abundance: -; len: 14; v_gene: TRBV10-1
CDR3aa: CASSQEETGGPDTQYF; CDR3nt: TGTGCCAGCAGCCAAGAGGAAACGGGGGGCCCAGATACGCAGTATTTT; j_gene: TRBJ2-3; d_gene: -; abundance: -; len: 16; v_gene: TRBV4-2
CDR3aa: CASSSEGPGTSGRGELFF; CDR3nt: TGTGCCAGCAGTTCCGAAGGGCCCGGGACTAGCGGGAGGGGGGAGCTGTTTTTT; j_gene: TRBJ2-2; d_gene: TRBD2; abundance: -; len: 18; v_gene: TRBV27
CDR3aa: CASRPPGLAGGLEETQYF; CDR3nt: TGTGCCAGCAGACCCCCCGGACTAGCGGGGGGGCTGGAGGAGACCCAGTACTTC; j_gene: TRBJ2-5; d_gene: TRBD2; abundance: -; len: 18; v_gene: TRBV2
CDR3aa: CASSFGLAGVEQYF; CDR3nt: TGTGCCAGCAGCTTTGGACTAGCGGGAGTTGAGCAGTACTTC; j_gene: TRBJ2-7; d_gene: TRBD2; abundance: -; len: 14; v_gene: TRBV7-2
CDR3aa: CAWREDRDTEAFF; CDR3nt: TGTGCCTGGCGCGAGGACAGGGACACTGAAGCTTTCTTT; j_gene: TRBJ1-1; d_gene: TRBD1; abundance: -; len: 13; v_gene: TRBV30
CDR3aa: CASSSLQGAGANVLTF; CDR3nt: TGTGCCAGCAGTTCATTACAGGGAGCTGGGGCCAACGTCCTGACTTTC; j_gene: TRBJ2-6; d_gene: -; abundance: once; len: 16; v_gene: TRBV6-5
CDR3aa: CASNPGQGAGGYTF; CDR3nt: TGTGCCAGCAATCCGGGACAGGGGGCTGGAGGCTACACCTTC; j_gene: TRBJ1-2; d_gene: TRBD1; abundance: -; len: 14; v_gene: TRBV6-6
CDR3aa: CASSQALAGGQDTQYF; CDR3nt: TGCGCCAGCAGCCAAGCACTAGCGGGAGGCCAAGATACGCAGTATTTT; j_gene: TRBJ2-3; d_gene: TRBD2; abundance: -; len: 16; v_gene: TRBV4-1
CDR3aa: CASSLSTVFEQYF; CDR3nt: TGTGCCAGCAGCTTATCGACAGTTTTCGAGCAGTACTTC; j_gene: TRBJ2-7; d_gene: -; abundance: -; len: 13; v_gene: TRBV5-6
CDR3aa: CASSTGLAGANEQFF; CDR3nt: TGCGCCAGCAGCACCGGACTAGCGGGAGCCAATGAGCAGTTCTTC; j_gene: TRBJ2-1; d_gene: TRBD2; abundance: -; len: 15; v_gene: TRBV5-1